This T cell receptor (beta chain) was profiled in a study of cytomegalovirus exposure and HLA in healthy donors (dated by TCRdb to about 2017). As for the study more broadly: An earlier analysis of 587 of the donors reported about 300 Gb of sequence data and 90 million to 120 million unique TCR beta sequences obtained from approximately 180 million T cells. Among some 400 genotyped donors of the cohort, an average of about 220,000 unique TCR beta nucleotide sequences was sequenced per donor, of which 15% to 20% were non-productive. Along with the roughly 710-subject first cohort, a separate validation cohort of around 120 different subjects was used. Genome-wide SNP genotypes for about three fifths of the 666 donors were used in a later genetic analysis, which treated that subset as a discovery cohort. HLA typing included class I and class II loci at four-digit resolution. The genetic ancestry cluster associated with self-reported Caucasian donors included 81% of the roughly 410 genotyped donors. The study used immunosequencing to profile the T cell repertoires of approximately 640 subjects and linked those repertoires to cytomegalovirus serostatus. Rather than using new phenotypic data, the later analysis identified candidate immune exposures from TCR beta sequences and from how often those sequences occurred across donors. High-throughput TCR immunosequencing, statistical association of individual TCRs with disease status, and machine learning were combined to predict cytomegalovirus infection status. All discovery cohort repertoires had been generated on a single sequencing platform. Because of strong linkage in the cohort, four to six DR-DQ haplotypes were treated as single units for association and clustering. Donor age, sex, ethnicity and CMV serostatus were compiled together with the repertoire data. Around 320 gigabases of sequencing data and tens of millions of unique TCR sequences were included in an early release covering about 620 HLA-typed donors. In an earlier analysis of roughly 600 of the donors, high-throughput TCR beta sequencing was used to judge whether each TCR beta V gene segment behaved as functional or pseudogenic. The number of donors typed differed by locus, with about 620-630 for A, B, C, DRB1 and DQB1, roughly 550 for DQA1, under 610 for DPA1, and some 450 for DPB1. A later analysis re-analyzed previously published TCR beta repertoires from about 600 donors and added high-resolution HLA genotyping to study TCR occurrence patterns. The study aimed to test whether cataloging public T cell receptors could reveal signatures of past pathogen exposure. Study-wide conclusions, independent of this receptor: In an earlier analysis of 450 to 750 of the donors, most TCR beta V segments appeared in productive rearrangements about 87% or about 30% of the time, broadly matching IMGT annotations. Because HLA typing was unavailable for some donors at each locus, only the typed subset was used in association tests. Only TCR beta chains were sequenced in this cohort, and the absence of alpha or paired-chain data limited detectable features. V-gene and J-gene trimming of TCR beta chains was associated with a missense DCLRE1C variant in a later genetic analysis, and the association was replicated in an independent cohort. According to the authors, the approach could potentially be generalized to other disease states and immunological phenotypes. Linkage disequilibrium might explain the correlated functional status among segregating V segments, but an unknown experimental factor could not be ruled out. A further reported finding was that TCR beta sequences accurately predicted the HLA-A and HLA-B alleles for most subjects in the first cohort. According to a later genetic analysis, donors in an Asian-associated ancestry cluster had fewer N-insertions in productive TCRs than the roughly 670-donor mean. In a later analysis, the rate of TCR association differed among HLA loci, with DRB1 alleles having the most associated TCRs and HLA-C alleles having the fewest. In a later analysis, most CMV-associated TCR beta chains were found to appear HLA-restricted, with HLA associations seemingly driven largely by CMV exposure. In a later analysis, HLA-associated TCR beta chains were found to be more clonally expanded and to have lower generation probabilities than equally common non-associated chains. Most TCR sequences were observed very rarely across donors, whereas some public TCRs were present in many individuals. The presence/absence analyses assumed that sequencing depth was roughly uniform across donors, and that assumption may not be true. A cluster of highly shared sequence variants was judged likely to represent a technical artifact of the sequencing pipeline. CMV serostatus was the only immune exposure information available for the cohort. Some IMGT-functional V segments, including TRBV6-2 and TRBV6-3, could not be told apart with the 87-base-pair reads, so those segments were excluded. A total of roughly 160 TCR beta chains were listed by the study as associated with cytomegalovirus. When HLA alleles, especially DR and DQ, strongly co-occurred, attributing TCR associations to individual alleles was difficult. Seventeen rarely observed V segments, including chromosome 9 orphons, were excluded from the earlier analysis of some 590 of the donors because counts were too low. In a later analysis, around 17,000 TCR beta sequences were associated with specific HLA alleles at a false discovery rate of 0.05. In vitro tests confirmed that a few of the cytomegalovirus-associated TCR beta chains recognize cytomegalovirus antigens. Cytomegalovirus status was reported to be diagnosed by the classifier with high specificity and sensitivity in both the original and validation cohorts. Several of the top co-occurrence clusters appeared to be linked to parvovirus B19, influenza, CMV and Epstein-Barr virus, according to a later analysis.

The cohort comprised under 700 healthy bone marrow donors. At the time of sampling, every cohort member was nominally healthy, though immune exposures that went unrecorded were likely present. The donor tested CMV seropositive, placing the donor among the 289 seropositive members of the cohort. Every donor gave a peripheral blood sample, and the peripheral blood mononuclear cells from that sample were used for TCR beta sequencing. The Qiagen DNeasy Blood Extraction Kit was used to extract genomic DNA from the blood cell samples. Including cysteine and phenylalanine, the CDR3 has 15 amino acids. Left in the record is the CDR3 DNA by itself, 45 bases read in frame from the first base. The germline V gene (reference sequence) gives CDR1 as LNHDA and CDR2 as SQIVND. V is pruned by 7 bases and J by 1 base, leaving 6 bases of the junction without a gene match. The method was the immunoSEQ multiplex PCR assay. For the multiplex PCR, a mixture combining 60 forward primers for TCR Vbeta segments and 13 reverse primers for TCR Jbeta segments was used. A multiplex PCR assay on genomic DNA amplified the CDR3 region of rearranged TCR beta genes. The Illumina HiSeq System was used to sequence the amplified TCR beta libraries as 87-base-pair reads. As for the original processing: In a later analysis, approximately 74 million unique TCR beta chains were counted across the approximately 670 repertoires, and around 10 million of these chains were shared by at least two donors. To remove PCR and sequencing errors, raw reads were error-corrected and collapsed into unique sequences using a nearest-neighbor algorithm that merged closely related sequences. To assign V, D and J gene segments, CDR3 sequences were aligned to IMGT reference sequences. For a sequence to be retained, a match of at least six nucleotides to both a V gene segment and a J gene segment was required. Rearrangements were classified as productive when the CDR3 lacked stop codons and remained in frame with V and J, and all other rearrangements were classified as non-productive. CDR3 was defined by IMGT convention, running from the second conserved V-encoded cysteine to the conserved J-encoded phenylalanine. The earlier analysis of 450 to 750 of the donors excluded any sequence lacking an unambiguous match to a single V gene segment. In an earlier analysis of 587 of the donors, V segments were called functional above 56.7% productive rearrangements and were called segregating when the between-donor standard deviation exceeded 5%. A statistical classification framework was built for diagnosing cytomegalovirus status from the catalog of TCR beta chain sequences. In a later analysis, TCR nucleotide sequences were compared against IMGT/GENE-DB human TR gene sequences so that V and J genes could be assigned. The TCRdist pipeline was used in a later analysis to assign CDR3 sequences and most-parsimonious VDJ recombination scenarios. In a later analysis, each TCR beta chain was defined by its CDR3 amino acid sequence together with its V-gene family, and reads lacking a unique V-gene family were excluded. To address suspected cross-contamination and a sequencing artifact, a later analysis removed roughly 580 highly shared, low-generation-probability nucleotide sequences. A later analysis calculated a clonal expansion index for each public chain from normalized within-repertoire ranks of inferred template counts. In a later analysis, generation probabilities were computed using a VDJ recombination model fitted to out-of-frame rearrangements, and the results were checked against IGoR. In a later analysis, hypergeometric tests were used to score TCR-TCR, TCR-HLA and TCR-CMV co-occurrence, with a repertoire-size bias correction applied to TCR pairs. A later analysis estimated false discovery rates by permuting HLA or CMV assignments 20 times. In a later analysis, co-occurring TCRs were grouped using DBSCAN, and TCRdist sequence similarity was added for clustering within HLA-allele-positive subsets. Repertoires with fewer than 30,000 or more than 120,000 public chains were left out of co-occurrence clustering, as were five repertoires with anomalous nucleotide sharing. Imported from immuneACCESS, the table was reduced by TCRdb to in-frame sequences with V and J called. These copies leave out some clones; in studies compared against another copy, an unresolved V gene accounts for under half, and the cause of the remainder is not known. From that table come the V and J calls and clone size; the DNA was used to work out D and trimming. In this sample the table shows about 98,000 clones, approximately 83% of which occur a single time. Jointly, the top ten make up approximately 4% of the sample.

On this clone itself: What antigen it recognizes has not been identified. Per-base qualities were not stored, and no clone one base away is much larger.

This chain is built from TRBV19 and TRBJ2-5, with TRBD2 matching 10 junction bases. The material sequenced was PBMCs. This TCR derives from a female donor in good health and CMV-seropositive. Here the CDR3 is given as CASKSGRAIQETQYF. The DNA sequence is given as TGTGCCAGTAAGAGCGGGAGGGCAATCCAAGAGACCCAGTACTTC.